A single TCR beta chain is shown here with its context. The antigen remains undetermined. Trimming pared 5 bases from V and 0 bases from J, leaving 9 bases between. This CDR3 comprises 14 residues. The germline V gene encodes CDR1 MNHEY and CDR2 SVGAGI. The entry originates in a study of cytomegalovirus exposure and HLA in healthy donors. Assay used: immunoSEQ multiplex PCR; TCRdb lists only in-frame clones, some missing. The data hold about 360,000 clones, with about nine tenths observed a single time. Notes on the study in general: For most TCR sequences rarity was the rule, although some public TCRs occurred in many donors.

The sequence was collected from a young woman in good health and CMV-seronegative. The source material was PBMCs. V gene TRBV6-5 combines with J gene TRBJ2-3; maybe TRBD2 (5 bases). The DNA of the CDR3 is TGTGCCAGCAGTAATGGGGAGAGCACAGATACGCAGTATTTT. Amino acids: CASSNGESTDTQYF.